This T cell receptor (beta chain) was profiled in a study of cytomegalovirus exposure and HLA in healthy donors. PCR employed 60 Vbeta and 13 Jbeta primers. Repertoires were generated with immunoSEQ multiplex PCR, while TCRdb's copy carries only in-frame clones and drops some. This sample has more than 200,000 clones, with roughly 87% found just once. Concerning this clone: Antigen specificity is unknown.

Study-wide results and limits: Among donors in an Asian-associated ancestry cluster, a later analysis reportedly found fewer N-insertions than the roughly 670-donor mean. Across donors, most TCRs were seen rarely, yet some public ones were widespread.

The receptor was isolated from a man in his forties in good health and CMV-seropositive. The sequenced sample was PBMCs.

The CDR3 DNA reads TGTGCCAGCTCACCAGCGGTGACAGGGGACGAGCAGTACTTC. Its translation is CASSPAVTGDEQYF. V gene TRBV18 combines with J gene TRBJ2-7; 8 nucleotides line up with TRBD1. From germline, CDR1 is KGHSH and CDR2 LQKENI. V dropped 2 bases and J dropped 5; count of bases not matched to a gene: 5. CDR3 length: 14 amino acids.